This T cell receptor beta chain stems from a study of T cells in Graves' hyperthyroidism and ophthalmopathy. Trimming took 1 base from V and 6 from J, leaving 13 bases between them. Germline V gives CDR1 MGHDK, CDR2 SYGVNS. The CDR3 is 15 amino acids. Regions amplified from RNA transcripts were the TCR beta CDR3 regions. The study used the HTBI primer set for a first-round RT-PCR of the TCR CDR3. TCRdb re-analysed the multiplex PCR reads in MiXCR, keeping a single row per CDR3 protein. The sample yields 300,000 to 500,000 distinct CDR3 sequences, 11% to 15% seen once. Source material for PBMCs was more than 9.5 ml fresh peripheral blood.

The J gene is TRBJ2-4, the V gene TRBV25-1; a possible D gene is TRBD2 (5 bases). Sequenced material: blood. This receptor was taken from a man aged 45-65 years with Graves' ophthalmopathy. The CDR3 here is CASSESASRGNIQYF. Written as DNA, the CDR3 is TGTGCCAGCAGTGAATCGGCGAGCCGGGGAAACATTCAGTACTTC.